These T cell receptor beta chains were read from a single sample in a study of Tregs in tolerant kidney transplant recipients. Repertoires were generated with immunoSEQ multiplex PCR, while TCRdb's copy carries only in-frame clones and drops some. The sample contains approximately 100,000 clones, more than 85% of which appear only once. This material consisted of CD4+ T cells from blood, taken before the transplant. The receptor set was obtained from a human donor who received a combined kidney and bone marrow transplant. CDR3s include the opening cysteine and the closing phenylalanine or tryptophan. D genes are given only for firm matches. A row's size may be missing; if present it is once, few, many or a size class.

length: 14
V: TRBV30
J: TRBJ2-3
size: .
D: TRBD2
CDR3: CAWGRGSSTDTQYF
DNA: TGTGCCTGGGGGAGGGGATCTAGCACAGATACGCAGTATTTT

length: 12
V: TRBV5-1
J: TRBJ2-3
size: .
D: .
CDR3: CASSFNTDTQYF
DNA: TGCGCCAGCAGCTTTAACACAGATACGCAGTATTTT

length: 16
V: TRBV5-5
J: TRBJ2-2
size: .
D: .
CDR3: CASSFSGGANTGELFF
DNA: TGTGCCAGCAGCTTCAGTGGGGGCGCGAACACCGGGGAGCTGTTTTTT

length: 17
V: TRBV7-8
J: TRBJ2-1
size: few
D: TRBD2
CDR3: CASSLSSGASSYNEQFF
DNA: TGTGCCAGCAGCTTGTCTAGCGGGGCGAGCTCCTACAATGAGCAGTTCTTC

length: 14
V: TRBV15
J: TRBJ2-2
size: .
D: .
CDR3: CATSTNRFTGELFF
DNA: TGTGCCACCAGCACAAACAGGTTCACCGGGGAGCTGTTTTTT

length: 15
V: TRBV15
J: TRBJ2-7
size: .
D: .
CDR3: CATSRRDFSPYEQYF
DNA: TGTGCCACCAGCAGACGGGATTTCAGCCCCTACGAGCAGTACTTC

length: 13
V: TRBV10-1
J: TRBJ2-1
size: .
D: .
CDR3: CASSESRRNEQFF
DNA: TGCGCCAGCAGTGAGTCCAGGAGGAATGAGCAGTTCTTC

length: 13
V: TRBV12-5
J: TRBJ1-1
size: .
D: .
CDR3: CASALEEGQEAFF
DNA: TGTGCTAGTGCCCTTGAGGAGGGGCAGGAAGCTTTCTTT

length: 14
V: TRBV11-3
J: TRBJ2-7
size: .
D: .
CDR3: CASSLGLPAAEQYF
DNA: TGTGCCAGCAGCCTTGGACTTCCGGCTGCCGAGCAGTACTTC

length: 16
V: TRBV19
J: TRBJ2-3
size: .
D: TRBD2
CDR3: CASSTLEAGVPDTQYF
DNA: TGTGCCAGTAGTACCCTCGAAGCGGGGGTCCCAGATACGCAGTATTTT

length: 14
V: TRBV6-1
J: TRBJ2-6
size: .
D: .
CDR3: CTIRGYSGANVLTF
DNA: TGTACAATACGGGGATACTCTGGGGCCAACGTCCTGACTTTC

length: 15
V: TRBV5-4
J: TRBJ2-2
size: .
D: TRBD2
CDR3: CASSQGLASTGELFF
DNA: TGTGCCAGCAGCCAGGGACTAGCCAGCACCGGGGAGCTGTTTTTT

length: 16
V: TRBV19
J: TRBJ2-2
size: .
D: TRBD1
CDR3: CASSKLGQKNTGELFF
DNA: TGTGCCAGTAGTAAGTTGGGACAGAAGAACACCGGGGAGCTGTTTTTT

length: 17
V: TRBV23-1
J: TRBJ2-2
size: .
D: .
CDR3: CASSQSTGHLNTGELFF
DNA: TGCGCCAGCAGTCAATCTACGGGACACCTGAACACCGGGGAGCTGTTTTTT

length: 15
V: TRBV15
J: TRBJ2-1
size: .
D: .
CDR3: CATSRQLGALNEQFF
DNA: TGTGCCACCAGCAGACAATTGGGGGCGTTGAATGAGCAGTTCTTC

length: 16
V: TRBV27
J: TRBJ2-3
size: .
D: TRBD2
CDR3: CASSRTSGGYTDTQYF
DNA: TGTGCCAGCAGTCGGACTAGCGGGGGATACACAGATACGCAGTATTTT

length: 15
V: TRBV5-1
J: TRBJ2-3
size: .
D: TRBD1
CDR3: CASSATGGVTDTQYF
DNA: TGCGCCAGCAGCGCGACAGGGGGCGTCACAGATACGCAGTATTTT

length: 10
V: TRBV20-1
J: TRBJ2-1
size: once
D: TRBD2
CDR3: CSARNGGEFF
DNA: TGCAGTGCTAGAAACGGGGGGGAGTTCTTC

length: 17
V: TRBV10-3
J: TRBJ2-2
size: few
D: TRBD1
CDR3: CAISGLLTGRGTGELFF
DNA: TGTGCCATCAGTGGACTATTGACAGGGCGAGGCACCGGGGAGCTGTTTTTT

length: 13
V: TRBV2
J: TRBJ1-5
size: .
D: TRBD1
CDR3: CASSPGQYQPQHF
DNA: TGTGCCAGCAGCCCGGGACAGTATCAGCCCCAGCATTTT

length: 15
V: TRBV25-1
J: TRBJ2-7
size: .
D: .
CDR3: CASSVLDNQGHEQYF
DNA: TGTGCCAGCAGTGTCCTCGACAATCAGGGTCACGAGCAGTACTTC

length: 17
V: TRBV28
J: TRBJ2-1
size: few
D: TRBD2
CDR3: CASRVTSGTISYNEQFF
DNA: TGTGCCAGCAGAGTGACTAGCGGGACCATCTCCTACAATGAGCAGTTCTTC

length: 15
V: TRBV5-1
J: TRBJ1-1
size: .
D: .
CDR3: CASSKYGTTNTEAFF
DNA: TGCGCCAGTTCCAAGTACGGGACAACCAACACTGAAGCTTTCTTT

length: 16
V: TRBV5-1
J: TRBJ2-5
size: .
D: TRBD2
CDR3: CASSLSSSGAGETQYF
DNA: TGCGCCAGCAGCTTGTCTTCTAGCGGGGCCGGAGAGACCCAGTACTTC